The rows below give T cell receptor beta chains drawn from one sample of a study of human T cells and chemical hapten exposure. TCRdb called the RACE reads again in MiXCR, with one record for every CDR3 protein. The sample lists fewer than 85,000 distinct CDR3 sequences, 8.6% occurring once. The sequenced material came from whole blood. These receptors originate from a female donor in good health. Some clones in this sample may be carry-over from other donors' samples. CDR3s include the opening cysteine and the closing phenylalanine or tryptophan. A D gene is named only where the DNA matches it firmly. The listing skips clone size in some rows; elsewhere it reads once, few, many or a size class.

clone size	D gene	V gene	J gene	CDR3 length	CDR3 protein	CDR3 DNA
many	NA	TRBV24-1	TRBJ1-1	14	CATSSGGGLTEAFF	TGTGCCACCAGTTCCGGCGGGGGCCTTACTGAAGCTTTCTTT
many	NA	TRBV7-2	TRBJ1-1	15	CASSLARNMNTEAFF	TGTGCCAGCAGCTTAGCCCGTAACATGAACACTGAAGCTTTCTTT
NA	NA	TRBV6-5	TRBJ1-1	14	CASSFTDRSTEAFF	TGTGCCAGCAGCTTTACTGACAGGTCCACTGAAGCTTTCTTT
NA	TRBD1	TRBV5-4	TRBJ1-4	13	CASSRTGDEKLFF	TGTGCCAGCAGCCGGACAGGGGATGAAAAACTGTTTTTT
many	NA	TRBV27	TRBJ2-3	15	CASRLAWGGTDTQYF	TGTGCCAGCAGGCTAGCGTGGGGGGGCACAGATACGCAGTATTTT
NA	TRBD2	TRBV7-2	TRBJ2-3	15	CASSLVSGGRDTQYF	TGTGCCAGCAGCTTAGTAAGCGGGGGGAGGGATACGCAGTATTTT
NA	NA	TRBV19	TRBJ2-7	13	CASNAGANYEQYF	TGTGCCAGTAACGCAGGGGCTAATTACGAGCAGTACTTC
NA	TRBD2	TRBV3-1	TRBJ2-1	14	CASTRGGLYNEQFF	TGTGCCAGCACCCGCGGGGGGCTCTACAATGAGCAGTTCTTC
few	NA	TRBV10-3	TRBJ1-1	15	CAISEWQGMDTEAFF	TGTGCCATCAGTGAGTGGCAGGGGATGGACACTGAAGCTTTCTTT
NA	TRBD2	TRBV2	TRBJ2-3	15	CASSTSGASTDTQYF	TGTGCCAGCAGCACTAGCGGGGCCAGCACAGATACGCAGTATTTT
many	NA	TRBV6-2/TRBV6-3	TRBJ1-1	13	CATKFGRNTEAFF	TGTGCCACCAAGTTCGGGCGGAACACTGAAGCTTTCTTT
few	TRBD1	TRBV5-3	TRBJ1-2	18	CARIITGTGFPGNYGYTF	TGTGCCAGGATTATAACCGGGACAGGGTTTCCTGGGAACTATGGCTACACCTTC
few	TRBD1	TRBV25-1	TRBJ2-3	16	CASSDLTGTGTDTQYF	TGTGCCAGCAGTGATCTTACCGGGACAGGCACAGATACGCAGTATTTT
few	TRBD2	TRBV27	TRBJ2-7	15	CASSSRAGRAYEQYF	TGTGCCAGCAGTTCCCGAGCGGGGCGCGCCTACGAGCAGTACTTC
many	NA	TRBV5-1	TRBJ1-2	15	CASSLEGYSNYGYTF	TGCGCCAGCAGCTTGGAGGGCTATTCTAACTATGGCTACACCTTC
few	NA	TRBV4-2	TRBJ1-3	14	CASSQVGAGNTIYF	TGTGCCAGCAGCCAAGTGGGTGCTGGAAACACCATATATTTT
few	NA	TRBV7-9	TRBJ2-2	12	CASSFYAGELFF	TGTGCCAGCAGCTTCTACGCCGGGGAGCTGTTTTTT
few	NA	TRBV7-8	TRBJ1-5	15	CASSSGDGRNQPQHF	TGTGCCAGCAGCTCTGGGGACGGTCGGAATCAGCCCCAGCATTTT
NA	NA	TRBV11-2	TRBJ1-5	15	CASSLDRMSNQPQHF	TGTGCCAGCAGCTTAGACAGGATGAGCAATCAGCCCCAGCATTTT
NA	NA	TRBV10-3	TRBJ2-5	14	CAISLSDGQETQYF	TGTGCCATCAGTCTGTCGGACGGCCAAGAGACCCAGTACTTC
few	NA	TRBV4-1	TRBJ2-3	17	CASSQDSPHGREDTQYF	TGCGCCAGCAGCCAAGATTCGCCTCACGGGCGTGAAGATACGCAGTATTTT
many	NA	TRBV5-1	TRBJ2-7	14	CASSLVQAADEQYF	TGCGCCAGCAGCTTGGTTCAGGCCGCGGACGAGCAGTACTTC
NA	NA	TRBV11-2	TRBJ2-1	15	CASRGTGRAKNEQFF	TGTGCCAGCCGGGGGACTGGTCGTGCAAAAAATGAGCAGTTCTTC
many	NA	TRBV7-3	TRBJ2-2	14	CASNQGITTGELFF	TGTGCCAGCAACCAAGGGATAACAACCGGGGAGCTGTTTTTT
many	NA	TRBV12-3/TRBV12-4	TRBJ2-1	15	CASSKNTGRHNEQFF	TGTGCCAGCAGTAAGAACACGGGACGCCACAATGAGCAGTTCTTC
many	TRBD1	TRBV2	TRBJ1-4	13	CASHRDRVEKLFF	TGTGCCAGCCACCGGGACAGGGTCGAAAAACTGTTTTTT
medium-sized	TRBD1	TRBV29-1	TRBJ1-1	14	CSVSPGGTNTEAFF	TGCAGCGTTAGCCCAGGGGGGACCAACACTGAAGCTTTCTTT
NA	NA	TRBV14	TRBJ1-1	16	CASSPPGGGWNTEAFF	TGTGCCAGCAGCCCCCCGGGGGGAGGTTGGAACACTGAAGCTTTCTTT
NA	NA	TRBV12-3/TRBV12-4	TRBJ1-6	16	CASSFGRRGLNSPLHF	TGTGCCAGCAGTTTCGGCAGGCGAGGGCTGAATTCACCCCTCCACTTT
few	TRBD1	TRBV5-6	TRBJ1-2	15	CASSSYRGINYGYTF	TGTGCCAGCAGCTCCTACAGGGGAATAAACTATGGCTACACCTTC
NA	NA	TRBV20-1	TRBJ1-2	14	CSALPDRANYGYTF	TGCAGTGCTCTCCCGGACAGAGCTAACTATGGCTACACCTTC
many	TRBD1	TRBV12-3/TRBV12-4	TRBJ1-6	15	CASRETGGDNSPLHF	TGTGCCAGCAGGGAAACAGGGGGCGATAATTCACCCCTCCACTTT
few	TRBD2	TRBV20-1	TRBJ2-5	13	CSARTSGMVTQYF	TGCAGTGCTAGAACTAGCGGTATGGTGACCCAGTACTTC
few	NA	TRBV5-1	TRBJ1-2	13	CASSFQAAYGYTF	TGCGCCAGCAGCTTCCAGGCCGCCTATGGCTACACCTTC
NA	NA	TRBV10-3	TRBJ2-3	18	CAISESVRQGGGTDTQYF	TGTGCCATCAGTGAGTCAGTGCGGCAGGGGGGAGGCACAGATACGCAGTATTTT
NA	NA	TRBV6-5	TRBJ2-7	14	CASRYYMGGLEQYF	TGTGCCAGCAGATACTATATGGGCGGCCTCGAGCAGTACTTC
few	NA	TRBV12-3/TRBV12-4	TRBJ1-1	13	CASITGGKPEAFF	TGTGCCAGCATTACGGGGGGCAAACCTGAAGCTTTCTTT
many	NA	TRBV7-6	TRBJ1-6	13	CASSPGGYTPLHF	TGTGCCAGCAGCCCCGGGGGATACACACCCCTCCACTTT
NA	NA	TRBV15	TRBJ2-6	15	CATSRDFSGANVLTF	TGTGCCACCAGCAGAGATTTTTCTGGGGCCAACGTCCTGACTTTC
few	NA	TRBV12-3/TRBV12-4	TRBJ1-5	13	CASTDRANQPQHF	TGTGCCAGCACCGACAGAGCTAATCAGCCCCAGCATTTT
many	NA	TRBV3-2	TRBJ2-7	16	CASSQGNWHKGYEQYF	TGTGCCAGCAGCCAAGGCAATTGGCATAAGGGATACGAGCAGTACTTC
NA	NA	TRBV20-1	TRBJ1-1	13	CSARSGTNTEAFF	TGCAGTGCTAGGTCAGGGACGAACACTGAAGCTTTCTTT
many	NA	TRBV12-3/TRBV12-4	TRBJ1-2	15	CASVSGGPILRGYTF	TGTGCCAGCGTTAGTGGGGGGCCGATATTGCGTGGCTACACCTTC
many	TRBD2	TRBV4-1	TRBJ2-3	16	CASSPRLAGVTDTQYF	TGCGCCAGCAGCCCGAGACTAGCGGGGGTCACAGATACGCAGTATTTT
few	NA	TRBV2	TRBJ1-5	17	CASSEYPTQNSNQPQHF	TGTGCCAGCAGTGAATATCCCACGCAAAATAGCAATCAGCCCCAGCATTTT
few	TRBD1	TRBV29-1	TRBJ2-4	15	CSVCTQGAPKNIQYF	TGCAGCGTCTGCACACAGGGGGCTCCTAAAAACATTCAGTACTTC
NA	NA	TRBV7-3	TRBJ1-1	14	CASSFGEGGTEAFF	TGTGCCAGCAGCTTTGGAGAGGGCGGCACTGAAGCTTTCTTT
NA	TRBD1	TRBV7-2	TRBJ2-5	16	CASSFLGAGGRETQYF	TGTGCCAGCAGCTTTTTAGGGGCAGGGGGCAGGGAGACCCAGTACTTC
many	TRBD2	TRBV20-1	TRBJ2-1	14	CSAVVGTSRYEQFF	TGCAGTGCCGTTGTTGGGACTAGCCGGTATGAGCAGTTCTTC
many	NA	TRBV12-3/TRBV12-4	TRBJ2-7	13	CASSMTGSYEQYF	TGTGCCAGCAGCATGACAGGTTCCTACGAGCAGTACTTC
many	NA	TRBV7-9	TRBJ2-6	17	CASSLASGVAGANVLTF	TGTGCCAGCAGCTTAGCATCGGGGGTCGCTGGGGCCAACGTCCTGACTTTC
NA	TRBD1	TRBV5-1	TRBJ2-7	15	CASSTRQGRAYEQYF	TGCGCCAGCAGCACGAGACAGGGACGCGCCTACGAGCAGTACTTC
many	NA	TRBV12-3/TRBV12-4	TRBJ2-1	12	CASSLGQYEQFF	TGTGCCAGCAGCCTCGGTCAGTATGAGCAGTTCTTC
few	NA	TRBV18	TRBJ2-6	16	CASSPLGGSGANVLTF	TGTGCCAGCTCACCACTGGGAGGCTCTGGGGCCAACGTCCTGACTTTC
many	NA	TRBV20-1	TRBJ2-3	14	CSAPPRGARDTQYF	TGCAGTGCACCCCCTCGGGGGGCTCGAGATACGCAGTATTTT
few	NA	TRBV6-6	TRBJ1-4	14	CASMWGRAKEKLFF	TGTGCCAGCATGTGGGGGCGGGCCAAGGAAAAACTGTTTTTT
many	NA	TRBV6-6	TRBJ1-1	13	CASSYQVNTEAFF	TGTGCCAGCAGTTATCAGGTGAACACTGAAGCTTTCTTT